This paragraph reports one T cell receptor beta chain. One end of the junction does not line up with germline, which may come from a read error. The data belong to a study of cytomegalovirus exposure and HLA in healthy donors. This CDR3 has 14 amino acids. Germline assignment: CDR1 SNHLY and CDR2 FYNNEI. PCR involved 60 Vbeta and 13 Jbeta primers. Generated by immunoSEQ multiplex PCR, the TCRdb table keeps only in-frame clones and is missing some. The sample yields 100,000 to 150,000 clones, roughly 8.3% seen once. Sequences were obtained from PBMCs. This chain links TRBV2 with TRBJ1-4; a possible D gene is TRBD1 (5 bases). The receptor comes from a man aged 35 to 55 in good health and CMV-seronegative. CDR3 sequence reads: CASDPRATNEELFF. CDR3 sequence (DNA): TGTGCCAGCGACCCCAGGGCAACTAATGAAGAACTGTTTTTT.